These 17 T cell receptor beta chains were all obtained from the same sample, sequenced in a study of CD8+CD57+ T cells in acquired aplastic anemia. All sequencing subjects had displayed CD8+CD57+ cell expansion on flow cytometry. Both TCR beta VDJ combination and CDR3 sequence profiling were carried out. Genomic DNA was the template for this profiling. One entry per CDR3 protein, called by TCRdb with MiXCR from the reads. The sample contains about 160,000 distinct CDR3 sequences, about 45% of which appear only once. Sequences were obtained from sorted CD4+, CD8+, or CD8+CD57+ T cells (not recorded which) from PBMCs. These TCRs come from a human donor with aplastic anemia.

As regards this clonotype: A single base separates this from a much larger clone, so it may be a read error. This chain links TRBV10-3 with TRBJ1-4; no clear D gene. CDR1 and CDR2 from the germline V gene are ENHRY and SYGVKD. The CDR3 sequence is 13 residues long. As DNA, the CDR3 is TGTGCCAGCAGTGAAGTAGGGAAGGAGAAACTGTGTTTT. It specifies CASSEVGKEKLCF.

V is TRBV28 and J is TRBJ2-7, with a possible D match to TRBD2 (5 bases). Trimming left V 8 bases short and J 5 bases short, with 16 bases between. There are 13 residues in the CDR3. Germline V gene data show CDR1 as MDHEN and CDR2 as SYDVKM. The CDR3 DNA reads as TGTGCCAGCTCGTCGGGAACTTCGGACGAGCAGTACTTC. Protein sequence: CASSSGTSDEQYF.

This clonotype was observed a few times. This sequence joins TRBV5-6 and TRBJ1-6; no reliable D call. V was cut by 0 bases and J by 4 bases, with 5 bases left in between. Germline V gene sequence: CDR1 SGHDT, CDR2 YYEEEE. This CDR3 has 14 residues. The CDR3 region is CASSLAGYNSPLHF. The CDR3 DNA reads as TGTGCCAGCAGCTTGGCGGGGTATAATTCACCCCTCCACTTT.

The chain uses TRBV19 and TRBJ1-2; 7 bases fit TRBD1. The CDR3 is 12 residues long. Germline trimming cut 7 bases from V and 4 bases from J; bases unmatched to any gene: 3. The germline V gene encodes CDR1 LNHDA and CDR2 SQIVND (reference sequence). The CDR3 here is CASTGDSYGYTF. CDR3 bases: TGTGCCAGTACCGGGGACAGCTATGGCTACACCTTC. The full variable domain, with the rest looked up from reference TRBV19 and TRBJ1-2, is DGGITQSPKYLFRKEGQNVTLSCEQNLNHDAMYWYRQDPGQGLRLIYYSQIVNDFQKGDIAEGYSVSREKKESFPLTVTSAQKNPTAFYLCASTGDSYGYTFGSGTRLTVV.

This clonotype was found many times. The V call is TRBV11-2, the J call TRBJ1-2; D possibly corresponds to TRBD1 (6 bases). V lost 5 bases and J lost 0, with 19 bases in between. CDR1 SGHAT and CDR2 FQNNGV come from the germline V gene. This CDR3 contains 17 residues. CDR3 bases: TGTGCCAGCAGCACCGGACAGTCAGACCCATCTAACTATGGCTACACCTTC. It yields the protein CASSTGQSDPSNYGYTF. The full variable domain, with the rest looked up from reference TRBV11-2 and TRBJ1-2, is EAGVAQSPRYKIIEKRQSVAFWCNPISGHATLYWYQQILGQGPKLLIQFQNNGVVDDSQLPKDRFSAERLKGVDSTLKIQPAKLEDSAVYLCASSTGQSDPSNYGYTFGSGTRLTVV.

The sample holds many counts of this clonotype. The V and J genes are TRBV2 and TRBJ2-3, with 10 positions matching TRBD1. In germline, CDR1 is SNHLY, CDR2 FYNNEI. There are 14 residues in the CDR3. V gave up 9 bases and J gave up 8 bases; unmatched junction bases: 11. CDR3 DNA sequence: TGTGCCAGTGGGGGCGACAGGGGGCAAGGTACGCAGTATTTT. The encoded protein is CASGGDRGQGTQYF. Variable domain in full (rest from reference TRBV2 and TRBJ2-3): EPEVTQTPSHQVTQMGQEVILRCVPISNHLYFYWYRQILGQKVEFLVSFYNNEISEKSEIFDDQFSVERPDGSNFTLKIRSTKLEDSAMYFCASGGDRGQGTQYFGPGTRLTVL.

This clonotype was seen repeatedly, ten times or more. V usage is TRBV12-3 or TRBV12-4 and J usage is TRBJ1-2, with a possible D match to TRBD1 (5 bases). The V end was cut by 4 bases, the J end by 5 bases, with 8 bases between. The CDR3 has 12 amino acids. In nucleotides, the CDR3 is TGTGCCAGCAGTTGGGGGGGTTATGGCTACACCTTC. Translation: CASSWGGYGYTF.

As for this clonotype: A read error is possible here, since a much larger clone lies one base away. The chain links TRBV7-6 to TRBJ2-5; 7 bases fit TRBD1. The CDR3 is 14 residues long. V was clipped by 1 base and J by 5 bases; unmatched bases: 4. The germline gives CDR1 SGHVS, CDR2 FNYEAQ. CDR3 protein: CASSLEVDRETQYF. The CDR3 bases are TGTGCCAGCAGCTTAGAGGTGGACAGGGAGACCCAGTACTTC. The variable domain in full, with the rest retrieved from reference TRBV7-6 and TRBJ2-5, is GAGVSQSPRYKVTKRGQDVALRCDPISGHVSLYWYRQALGQGPEFLTYFNYEAQQDKSGLPNDRFSAERPEGSISTLTIQRTEQRDSAMYRCASSLEVDRETQYFGPGTRLLVL.

The rearrangement links TRBV15 to TRBJ1-2; D remains ambiguous. Germline lookup yields CDR1 LNHNV and CDR2 YYDKDF (reference sequence). V was pared by 5 bases and J by 0 bases, with 10 bases between. This CDR3 is built from 14 residues. As DNA, the CDR3 is TGTGCCACCAGCTATGGTACAGCTAACTATGGCTACACCTTC. As protein: CATSYGTANYGYTF.

The sample holds many counts of this clonotype. The V call is TRBV25-1, the J call TRBJ2-3; no clear D gene. CDR3 size: 12 residues. CDR1 is MGHDK, CDR2 SYGVNS, per germline. Deletions cut 4 bases from V and 0 bases from J, with 2 bases between. For the CDR3, the DNA is TGTGCCAGCAGTGCAAGCACAGATACGCAGTATTTT. Translation gives CASSASTDTQYF. Using reference TRBV25-1 and TRBJ2-3 for the parts outside the CDR3, the full variable domain is EADIYQTPRYLVIGTGKKITLECSQTMGHDKMYWYQQDPGMELHLIHYSYGVNSTEKGDLSSESTVSRIRTEHFPLTLESARPSHTSQYLCASSASTDTQYFGPGTRLTVL.

In its sample, this clonotype was seen many times. The V and J genes are TRBV2 and TRBJ1-2; 8 bases are a match to TRBD1. The CDR3 contains 14 residues. Germline V gives CDR1 SNHLY, CDR2 FYNNEI. J lost 5 bases, V lost 7 bases, and 9 bases had no gene match. The CDR3 sequence: CASTYRGYEYGYTF. DNA of the CDR3: TGTGCCAGCACGTACAGGGGGTACGAATATGGCTACACCTTC.

CDR3 DNA sequence: TGTGCCACCAGCAGAGGGTGGGCAGATACGCAGTATTTT. Residues: CATSRGWADTQYF. The rearrangement uses TRBV15 and TRBJ2-3; no firm D call. The CDR3 has 13 amino acids. V lost 1 base to trimming and J lost 4 bases, with 6 bases between them. The V gene's germline CDR1 is LNHNV and CDR2 YYDKDF (reference sequence).

This clonotype was seen repeatedly, ten times or more. The chain links TRBV14 to TRBJ1-2, with 12 bases lining up with TRBD1. The CDR3 is 22 amino acids. V was clipped by 0 bases and J by 3 bases; unmatched bases: 20. Germline V gives CDR1 SGHDN, CDR2 FVKESK. CDR3 in DNA: TGTGCCAGCAGCCAAGATCCGGTCGATCCCCGGGACAGGGGGCAGTGGGACTATGGCTACACCTTC. Its protein is CASSQDPVDPRDRGQWDYGYTF.

The chain recombines TRBV3-1 with TRBJ2-5; perhaps TRBD2 as D (5 bases). V dropped 1 base and J dropped 5 bases, with 5 bases sitting between them. The CDR3 loop spans 12 amino acids. CDR1 is LGHDT and CDR2 is YNNKEL in the germline V gene (reference sequence). The CDR3 is CASSQVAETQYF. The CDR3 nucleotides are TGTGCCAGCAGCCAAGTAGCGGAGACCCAGTACTTC.

This clonotype was seen repeatedly, ten times or more. The chain employs TRBV9 and TRBJ2-3, with D unresolved. The CDR3 sequence is 16 residues long. V was pared by 0 bases and J by 1 base, with 12 bases between. Germline V gene lookup returns CDR1 SGDLS and CDR2 YYNGEE. The CDR3 region has the DNA TGTGCCAGCAGCGTAGGCGGTCCCCCAGGCACAGATACGCAGTATTTT. Amino acids: CASSVGGPPGTDTQYF.

The sample holds many counts of this clonotype. The chain couples TRBV7-3 to TRBJ2-5; a weak D match, TRBD2 (6 bases). The CDR3 totals 15 residues. In germline, CDR1 is SGHTA, CDR2 FQGTGA. V dropped 5 bases and J dropped 1 base, with 14 bases sitting between them. DNA for the CDR3: TGTGCCAGCAGCCTGACTGGACTATTCCAAGAGACCCAGTACTTC. This sequence encodes CASSLTGLFQETQYF.

This clonotype was found many times. This chain joins TRBV6-2 or TRBV6-3 and TRBJ2-7; D may be TRBD1 or TRBD2 (5 bases each). Trimming pared 5 bases from V and 8 bases from J, leaving 16 bases between. CDR3 length: 13 amino acids. CDR1 is MNHEY, CDR2 SVGEGT, per germline. The CDR3 region has the DNA TGTGCCAGCAGTCGCGCGCCCCCGGGGCAGCAGTACGTC. It codes for CASSRAPPGQQYV.